Below, one T cell receptor beta chain is given with its context. What it binds is not known. The V gene lost 6 bases and the J gene lost 8 bases, with 11 bases spanning the gap. The length of the CDR3 is 12 residues. The data stem from a study of CD8+CD57+ T cells in acquired aplastic anemia. Broader study findings: No significant patient-versus-control difference appeared in CD8+ Simpson's diversity.

Genomic DNA, the template, was used for profiling of the TCR beta VDJ and CDR3. MiXCR was run by TCRdb on the reads, yielding one entry per CDR3 protein. The sample gives fewer than 200,000 distinct CDR3 sequences, about three fifths of which show up once; under 60% is in the top ten. The genes are TRBV12-3 or TRBV12-4 and TRBJ2-1, with D possibly matching TRBD2 (5 bases). Sequenced material: sorted CD4+, CD8+, or CD8+CD57+ T cells (not recorded which) from PBMCs. The sequence was obtained from a human donor in good health. CDR3 sequence (DNA): TGTGCCAGCAGACTAGTTACGGATGAGCAGTTCTTC. Encoded protein: CASRLVTDEQFF.